This entry concerns a single TCR beta chain. Its target is not known. The data originate from a study of T cells in lung cancer brain metastases. Study summary: Tobacco use history was present in about 85% of the 20 patients, median about 38 pack-years.

Whole-study results and caveats: Paired primaries held more unique productive clones than brain metastases (median approximately 4,500 versus 1,500).

The germline V gene encodes CDR1 SEHNR and CDR2 FQNEAQ (reference sequence). The CDR3 contains 15 residues. Trimming removed 3 bases from V and 0 bases from J; junction bases left unmatched: 4. Profiled with immunoSEQ multiplex PCR; TCRdb holds only in-frame clones, not every one. The repertoire holds about 2,500 clones, with about 89% as singletons. The receptor comes from a man between 65 and 85 years old with non-small cell lung cancer that had spread to the brain. Sample: tumor tissue from a brain metastasis. V is TRBV7-9 and J is TRBJ2-5; 7 bases align to TRBD1. Written as DNA, the CDR3 is TGTGCCAGCAGCTTGGGACAGCATTACCAAGAGACCCAGTACTTC. As protein: CASSLGQHYQETQYF.